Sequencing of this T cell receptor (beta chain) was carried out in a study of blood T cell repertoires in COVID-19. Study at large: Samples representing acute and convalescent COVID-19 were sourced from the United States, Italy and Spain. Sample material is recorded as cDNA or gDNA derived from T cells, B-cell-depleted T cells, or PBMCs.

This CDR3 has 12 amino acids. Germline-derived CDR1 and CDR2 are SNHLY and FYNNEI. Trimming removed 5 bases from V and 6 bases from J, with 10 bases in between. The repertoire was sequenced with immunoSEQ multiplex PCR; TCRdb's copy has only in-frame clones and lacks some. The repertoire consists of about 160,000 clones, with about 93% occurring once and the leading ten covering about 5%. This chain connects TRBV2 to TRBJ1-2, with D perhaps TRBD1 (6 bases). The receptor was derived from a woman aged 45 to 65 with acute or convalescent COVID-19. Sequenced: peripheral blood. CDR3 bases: TGTGCCAGCAGTCTACAGGGACATGGCTACACCTTC. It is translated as CASSLQGHGYTF.